A single sample gave rise to the 17 T cell receptor beta chains below, sequenced in a study of T cell responses to AZD1222 COVID-19 vaccine. Sequencing was performed with immunoSEQ multiplex PCR; in TCRdb, only in-frame clones are kept and a portion is missing. The sample has roughly 95,000 clones; 80% to 95% are singletons. Sequencing used peripheral blood, obtained 28 days after the second AZD1222 dose. The receptors shown here come from an adult who received the AZD1222 COVID-19 vaccine.

The rearrangement joins TRBV10-2 to TRBJ2-3, with 13 bases aligning to TRBD2. V trimming: 3 bases; J trimming: 1 base; junction bases outside the gene matches: 4. The CDR3 is made up of 17 amino acids. Germline V gives CDR1 WSHSY, CDR2 SAAADI. Here the CDR3 reads CASSDPGLAGRTDTQYF. CDR3 bases: TGCGCCAGCAGTGACCCGGGACTAGCGGGACGCACAGATACGCAGTATTTT.

This chain uses TRBV7-9 with TRBJ1-4; 9 bases map to TRBD1. The CDR3 has 15 residues. Trimming cost V 7 bases and J 7 bases; bases outside gene matches: 10. From germline, CDR1 is SEHNR and CDR2 FQNEAQ (reference sequence). The CDR3 loop is CASTNYRGQGEKLFF. The CDR3 coding sequence is TGTGCCAGCACCAATTACAGGGGGCAGGGTGAAAAACTGTTTTTT.

The chain links TRBV19 to TRBJ2-7, with TRBD1 matching 8 bases. Germline CDR1 LNHDA, CDR2 SQIVND (reference sequence). This CDR3 spans 15 amino acids. The V gene end was trimmed by 2 bases and the J gene end by 2 bases; junction bases not matched to a gene: 5. The chain's CDR3 is CASSISTGGTYEQYF. CDR3 bases: TGTGCCAGTAGTATATCCACAGGGGGGACCTACGAGCAGTACTTC.

The chain recombines TRBV9 with TRBJ1-6; perhaps TRBD1 as D (5 bases). The CDR3 extends over 15 amino acids. Germline CDR1 and CDR2: SGDLS and YYNGEE. V gave up 6 bases and J gave up 7 bases, with 17 bases separating them. This CDR3 is CASTWTGLRNSPLHF. DNA for the CDR3: TGTGCCAGCACCTGGACGGGACTGCGGAATTCACCCCTCCACTTT.

This chain links TRBV2 with TRBJ1-6, with a weak D call TRBD1 (6 bases). This CDR3 is built from 13 residues. V lost 6 bases to trimming and J lost 11 bases, with 14 bases between them. CDR1 is SNHLY and CDR2 is FYNNEI in the germline V gene. The CDR3 coding sequence is TGTGCCAGCAGGGGCCAGGGGTTGACACCCCTCCACTTT. Encoded protein: CASRGQGLTPLHF.

Written as DNA, the CDR3 is TGTGCCAGCAGTCGTCCGGGGAGAGCTAACTATGGCTACACCTTC. Its translation: CASSRPGRANYGYTF. The rearrangement joins TRBV28 to TRBJ1-2; D is unclear. V lost 5 bases and J 0 bases, leaving 13 bases between the germline ends. Germline V gene lookup returns CDR1 MDHEN and CDR2 SYDVKM. The CDR3 extends over 15 amino acids.

The rearrangement links TRBV6-1 to TRBJ1-5; 12 bases line up with TRBD1. Germline V gene data show CDR1 as MNHNS and CDR2 as SASEGT. The CDR3 totals 17 residues. The ends lost 2 bases at V and 7 bases at J; junction bases unmatched: 9. The CDR3 sequence: CASSEWAGGQGAQPQHF. CDR3 sequence (DNA): TGTGCCAGCAGTGAATGGGCTGGGGGACAGGGGGCCCAGCCCCAGCATTTT.

The rearrangement links TRBV7-2 to TRBJ2-4; the match to TRBD1 covers 10 bases. CDR3 length: 13 residues. The V gene end was trimmed by 5 bases and the J gene end by 7 bases; junction bases not matched to a gene: 2. The germline gives CDR1 SGHTA, CDR2 FQGNSA. The CDR3 DNA is TGTGCCAGCAGCACGGGACAGGGGAACATTCAGTACTTC. Protein: CASSTGQGNIQYF.

This chain links TRBV5-5 with TRBJ1-4; weak D call: TRBD1 (6 bases). From germline, CDR1 is SGHKS and CDR2 YYEKEE (reference sequence). The CDR3 spans 16 residues. Trimming removed 4 bases from V and 4 bases from J, with 17 bases in between. DNA of the CDR3: TGTGCCAGCAGCCCGGTCCCCGGGGGCGGTAATGAAAAACTGTTTTTT. This codes for CASSPVPGGGNEKLFF.

This clone was counted a few times. CDR3 sequence: CASSRPRGQNYGYTF. The CDR3, as DNA: TGTGCCAGCAGCCGACCAAGAGGACAGAACTATGGCTACACCTTC. This chain links TRBV28 with TRBJ1-2, with a possible D match to TRBD1 (6 bases). Germline CDR1 MDHEN, CDR2 SYDVKM. Trimming left V 6 bases short and J 2 bases short, with 16 bases between. CDR3 length equals 15 residues.

The chain recombines TRBV11-3 with TRBJ2-1; 10 bases align to TRBD2. V was pared by 5 bases and J by 9 bases, with 10 bases of the junction left unmatched. Germline CDR1 SGHNT, CDR2 YENEEA. This CDR3 comprises 15 residues. The CDR3 DNA reads TGTGCCAGCAGCCCCGGACTAGCGGTACCTGGTGAGCAGTTCTTC. This sequence encodes CASSPGLAVPGEQFF. Looking up the rest from reference TRBV11-3 and TRBJ2-1 gives the full variable domain: EAGVVQSPRYKIIEKKQPVAFWCNPISGHNTLYWYLQNLGQGPELLIRYENEEAVDDSQLPKDRFSAERLKGVDSTLKIQPAELGDSAVYLCASSPGLAVPGEQFFGPGTRLTVL.

The genes are TRBV20-1 and TRBJ2-3, with D uncertain. V was cut by 7 bases and J by 2 bases, with 7 bases left in between. This CDR3 has 11 residues. The germline V gene encodes CDR1 DFQATT and CDR2 SNEGSKA (reference sequence). The CDR3 bases are TGCAGTGAACTACACACAGATACGCAGTATTTT. Its translation: CSELHTDTQYF.

The rearrangement uses TRBV3-1 (or the pseudogene TRBV3-2) and TRBJ2-7; TRBD1 matches at 7 bases. Germline-derived CDR1 and CDR2 are LGHDT and YNNKEL (reference sequence). J gave up 6 bases and V 6 bases, and 8 bases lay outside the gene matches. The length of the CDR3 is 13 residues. CDR3 coding DNA: TGTGCCAGCAGACGACGGACAGGCGTCGAGCAGTACTTC. Translating it yields CASRRRTGVEQYF.

V is TRBV4-2 and J is TRBJ1-2; D is undetermined. Germline V CDR1 and CDR2: LGHNA, YNFKEQ. V was cut by 0 bases and J by 4 bases, with 15 bases left in between. The CDR3 spans 16 residues. The CDR3 sequence: CASSQDSAGASYGYTF. The DNA for the CDR3 is TGTGCCAGCAGCCAAGATTCGGCAGGAGCTTCCTATGGCTACACCTTC.

The chain joins TRBV7-3 to TRBJ2-1; D unclear. V lost 2 bases to trimming and J lost 0 bases, with 11 bases between them. CDR1 is SGHTA, CDR2 FQGTGA, per germline. The CDR3 contains 16 residues. For the CDR3, the DNA is TGTGCCAGCAGCTTAGGTTTCGCACCCTCCTACAATGAGCAGTTCTTC. Residues: CASSLGFAPSYNEQFF.

A single count supports this clone. The rearrangement uses TRBV13 and TRBJ2-3; D not resolved. The CDR3 runs 16 residues. CDR1 is PRHDT and CDR2 is FYEKMQ in the germline V gene (reference sequence). V lost 4 bases and J 2 bases, leaving 16 bases between the germline ends. For the CDR3, the DNA is TGTGCCAGCAGCTCGGAACCCTTTAACTCCACAGATACGCAGTATTTT. It codes for CASSSEPFNSTDTQYF.

The chain couples TRBV11-3 to TRBJ1-2, with D possibly matching TRBD1 (5 bases). Germline CDR1 is SGHNT and CDR2 is YENEEA. Between the trimmed V and J ends, which lost 5 bases and 1 base, there was a span of 8 bases. The CDR3 has 13 residues. The CDR3 here is CASSPDSNYGYTF. The DNA of the CDR3 is TGTGCCAGCAGCCCAGACAGTAACTATGGCTACACCTTC.